The 29 T cell receptor beta chains presented below share a single source sample, sequenced in a study of shared clonotypes between healthy human individuals. Measured with immunoSEQ multiplex PCR; TCRdb has only the in-frame clones, and not every one. This sample carries about 2 million clones, just under 95% of them seen once, and the ten largest clones take 0.95% to 1.5%. Naive CD8 cells, CD45RO-negative and positively selected for CCR7, excluded terminally differentiated effector memory CD45RA+ cells. Sequencing was carried out using naive CD8+ T cells sorted from blood. Receptors were obtained from a man between 18 and 35 years old in good health.

Concerning this clone: One junction end disagrees with the germline gene, perhaps due to a read error. The chain employs TRBV7-7 and TRBJ2-2; 12 positions agree with TRBD2. The CDR3 spans 16 residues. The germline V gene encodes CDR1 SSHAT and CDR2 FNYEAQ (reference sequence). As DNA, the CDR3 is TGTGCTAGCAGCGTCGGACTAGCGGGAACCACCGGGGAGCTGTTTTTT. Protein sequence: CASSVGLAGTTGELFF.

This chain joins TRBV11-2 and TRBJ2-7; D is possibly TRBD1 (6 bases). CDR3 size: 15 residues. Germline CDR1 and CDR2: SGHAT and FQNNGV. Trimming took off 6 bases at V and 0 bases at J, with 15 bases between the two ends. CDR3 protein: CASRPAGASSYEQYF. The CDR3 bases are TGTGCCAGCAGGCCCGCAGGGGCGAGCTCCTACGAGCAGTACTTC.

The CDR3 loop reads CAWSAGGAGNQPQHF. The CDR3 DNA reads as TGTGCCTGGAGCGCGGGGGGTGCGGGCAATCAGCCCCAGCATTTT. V is TRBV30 and J is TRBJ1-5; possibly TRBD1 for D (5 bases). Trimming shortened V by 3 bases and J by 2 bases, and 14 bases separated the two germline ends. The CDR3 is 15 amino acids. Germline CDR1 is GTSNPN and CDR2 is SVGIG (reference sequence).

The chain links TRBV4-3 to TRBJ2-2; TRBD1 or TRBD2 may be the D gene (5 bases each). In germline, CDR1 is LGHNA, CDR2 YSLEER. The CDR3 sequence is 18 residues long. Between the trimmed V and J ends, which lost 0 bases and 1 base, there was a span of 15 bases. The CDR3 here is CASSQELPGAENTGELFF. CDR3 in DNA: TGCGCCAGCAGCCAAGAACTTCCCGGGGCGGAGAACACCGGGGAGCTGTTTTTT.

This clone was observed once. The chain is built from TRBV2 and TRBJ2-1; possible D gene TRBD2, 5 bases. This CDR3 region has 14 residues. Per the germline V gene, CDR1 is SNHLY and CDR2 is FYNNEI. The V end was cut by 7 bases, the J end by 7 bases, with 17 bases between. The CDR3 DNA reads TGTGCCAGCACGGACCAGCGCTGGGAGAATGAGCAGTTCTTC. Translation: CASTDQRWENEQFF.

On this clone itself: At the DNA level, this CDR3 is encoded by other sequences in the same sample as well. This rearrangement joins TRBV14 to TRBJ2-6; D is unresolved. The CDR3 has 14 amino acids. Germline assignment: CDR1 SGHDN and CDR2 FVKESK. Trimming cost V 0 bases and J 1 base, with 1 base left between them. CDR3 amino acids: CASSQESGANVLTF. CDR3 DNA sequence: TGTGCCAGCAGCCAAGAATCTGGGGCCAACGTCCTGACTTTC.

This clone was seen a few times. Other DNA sequences in this sample translate to the same CDR3. The rearrangement uses TRBV9 and TRBJ2-5, with D perhaps matching TRBD1 or TRBD2 (5 bases each). The CDR3 has 14 residues. The germline V gene has CDR1 SGDLS and CDR2 YYNGEE. Trimming shortened V by 0 bases and J by 2 bases, and 8 bases separated the two germline ends. The CDR3 region has the DNA TGTGCCAGCAGCGTAGACGGGACGCAAGAGACCCAGTACTTC. Its protein is CASSVDGTQETQYF. Filled out from reference TRBV9 and TRBJ2-5, the complete variable domain reads DSGVTQTPKHLITATGQRVTLRCSPRSGDLSVYWYQQSLDQGLQFLIQYYNGEERAKGNILERFSAQQFPDLHSELNLSSLELGDSALYFCASSVDGTQETQYFGPGTRLLVL.

This chain uses TRBV5-4 with TRBJ1-1; 7 nucleotides agree with TRBD1. This CDR3 spans 14 amino acids. After removal of 4 bases from V and 2 bases from J, the junction contained 5 bases not matched to a gene. The V gene's germline CDR1 is SGHNT and CDR2 YYREEE (reference sequence). CDR3 coding DNA: TGTGCCAGCAGCCCGGGACAGACTAACACTGAAGCTTTCTTT. This gives the protein CASSPGQTNTEAFF.

The chain couples TRBV27 to TRBJ2-1; D tentatively reads TRBD1 or TRBD2 (6 bases each). Germline V CDR1 and CDR2: MNHEY, SMNVEV (reference sequence). The CDR3 sequence is 14 residues long. The V end was cut by 5 bases, the J end by 8 bases, with 16 bases between. As DNA, the CDR3 is TGTGCCAGCAGTCCGATCGGGGGCGAGGATGAGCAGTTCTTC. It specifies CASSPIGGEDEQFF.

This clone was seen once. The genes are TRBV5-1 and TRBJ2-7, with D possibly being TRBD1 (5 bases). Germline V CDR1 and CDR2: SGHRS, YFSETQ. V was shortened by 5 bases and J by 3 bases, with 9 bases between the two germline ends. The CDR3 length is 12 residues. The CDR3: CASRDQGYEQYF. For the CDR3, the DNA is TGCGCCAGCAGAGATCAGGGCTACGAGCAGTACTTC.

With respect to this clone: Other DNA sequences in this specimen translate into the identical CDR3. The V call is TRBV4-3, the J call TRBJ2-1; D unresolved. Trimming took off 1 base at V and 3 bases at J, with 4 bases between the two ends. This CDR3 comprises 13 residues. Germline values: CDR1 LGHNA, CDR2 YSLEER. The CDR3 bases are TGCGCCAGCAGCCAAGGCGGCTACAATGAGCAGTTCTTC. Its protein is CASSQGGYNEQFF.

The rearrangement links TRBV5-1 to TRBJ1-2, with D possibly matching TRBD1 (5 bases). Germline V CDR1 and CDR2: SGHRS, YFSETQ. V lost 1 base and J 6 bases, leaving 16 bases between the germline ends. The CDR3 loop spans 15 amino acids. The CDR3 DNA is TGCGCCAGCAGCTTGATCGAGGGGCGGTCGCATGGCTACACCTTC. As protein: CASSLIEGRSHGYTF.

This clone was seen once. J is TRBJ2-3 and V is TRBV9; D not certain. There are 14 residues in the CDR3. V was clipped by 0 bases and J by 4 bases, with 9 bases between them. From germline, CDR1 is SGDLS and CDR2 YYNGEE. The CDR3 is CASSVVDIADTQYF. The CDR3 coding sequence is TGTGCCAGCAGCGTAGTTGATATAGCAGATACGCAGTATTTT. Filled out from reference TRBV9 and TRBJ2-3, the complete variable domain reads DSGVTQTPKHLITATGQRVTLRCSPRSGDLSVYWYQQSLDQGLQFLIQYYNGEERAKGNILERFSAQQFPDLHSELNLSSLELGDSALYFCASSVVDIADTQYFGPGTRLTVL.

With regard to this clone: Other DNA sequences in this sample translate to the same CDR3. This chain links TRBV9 with TRBJ2-1; 12 bases align to TRBD2. V trimming: 5 bases; J trimming: 9 bases; junction bases outside the gene matches: 6. Germline CDR1 and CDR2: SGDLS and YYNGEE. The CDR3 length is 14 residues. This chain's CDR3 is CASSPSGGAGEQFF. Here the CDR3 DNA reads TGTGCCAGCAGTCCTAGCGGGGGGGCCGGTGAGCAGTTCTTC.

This clone was seen only once. The rearrangement uses TRBV4-2 and TRBJ1-4, with 7 bases identical to TRBD1. J was trimmed by 8 bases and V by 3 bases; bases with no gene match: 9. Germline V gene data show CDR1 as LGHNA and CDR2 as YNFKEQ. CDR3 length equals 15 residues. CDR3 in DNA: TGTGCCAGCAGCCACCAGAGACAGGGAGTGGAAAAACTGTTTTTT. Its translation: CASSHQRQGVEKLFF.

The chain links TRBV10-2 to TRBJ1-2; 10 bases line up with TRBD1. Germline CDR1 is WSHSY and CDR2 is SAAADI. This CDR3 is 15 amino acids long. Unmatched junction bases numbered 9, after V lost 5 bases and J lost 6 bases. CDR3 in DNA: TGCGCCAGCAGTCAAAACCGGGACAGGGGAAATGGCTACACCTTC. This encodes CASSQNRDRGNGYTF.

The chain has TRBV9 and TRBJ2-1; D ambiguous. The V end was cut by 3 bases, the J end by 1 base, with 8 bases between. CDR3 length: 14 residues. CDR1 is SGDLS, CDR2 YYNGEE, per germline. DNA of the CDR3: TGTGCCAGCAGCGCAAAGAGATCCTACAATGAGCAGTTCTTC. Translating gives CASSAKRSYNEQFF.

Remarks on this clone: Other DNA sequences in this specimen translate into the identical CDR3. This chain connects TRBV29-1 to TRBJ2-7; 7 bases match TRBD1. This CDR3 spans 14 amino acids. Germline V lookup: CDR1 SQVTM, CDR2 ANQGSEA. The junction had 3 bases not matched to a gene; V was cut back by 0 bases and J by 1 base. CDR3 amino acids: CSVEDGRGSYEQYF. CDR3 coding DNA: TGCAGCGTTGAAGATGGCAGGGGGTCCTACGAGCAGTACTTC.

The V gene is TRBV7-9, the J gene TRBJ2-2, with 10 bases matching TRBD1. The germline V gene has CDR1 SEHNR and CDR2 FQNEAQ (reference sequence). This CDR3 is 16 amino acids long. V gave up 5 bases and J gave up 3 bases; unmatched junction bases: 6. CDR3 sequence (DNA): TGTGCCAGCAGCGACCGGGACAGGGGATACACCGGGGAGCTGTTTTTT. Translated: CASSDRDRGYTGELFF.

With respect to this clone: This sample includes further DNA sequences coding for the same CDR3. V gene TRBV18 combines with J gene TRBJ2-7, with 9 bases identical to TRBD1. The CDR3 is 15 residues long. Per the germline V gene, CDR1 is KGHSH and CDR2 is LQKENI. Trimming cost V 2 bases and J 1 base; bases outside gene matches: 3. The CDR3 DNA is TGTGCCAGCTCACCATCGGGACAGGGATCCTACGAGCAGTACTTC. Protein product: CASSPSGQGSYEQYF.

This chain uses TRBV2 with TRBJ2-3; 9 bases agree with TRBD1. J was trimmed by 3 bases and V by 0 bases; bases with no gene match: 7. CDR3 length equals 17 residues. Germline CDR1 reads SNHLY; CDR2 reads FYNNEI. In DNA form, the CDR3 reads TGTGCCAGCAGTGAAGCGCTTCGGGACAGGGTAACAGATACGCAGTATTTT. Translating gives CASSEALRDRVTDTQYF. Full variable domain (outside the CDR3, taken from reference TRBV2 and TRBJ2-3): EPEVTQTPSHQVTQMGQEVILRCVPISNHLYFYWYRQILGQKVEFLVSFYNNEISEKSEIFDDQFSVERPDGSNFTLKIRSTKLEDSAMYFCASSEALRDRVTDTQYFGPGTRLTVL.

The rearrangement uses TRBV4-3 and TRBJ2-5; no clear D. V was shortened by 0 bases and J by 3 bases, with 11 bases between the two germline ends. Germline CDR1 reads LGHNA; CDR2 reads YSLEER. This CDR3 has 15 amino acids. The CDR3 DNA follows: TGCGCCAGCAGCCAAGATTGGGGTCCGGAAGAGACCCAGTACTTC. This encodes CASSQDWGPEETQYF.

The sample holds one count of this clone. This sequence joins TRBV2 and TRBJ2-6; 8 positions match TRBD1. The trim removed 8 bases at V and 0 bases at J, leaving 12 bases unmatched. The CDR3 length is 18 residues. CDR1 is SNHLY and CDR2 is FYNNEI in the germline V gene. CDR3 in amino acids: CASGARGPSSSGANVLTF. DNA for the CDR3: TGTGCCAGCGGAGCCAGGGGGCCCTCCAGCTCTGGGGCCAACGTCCTGACTTTC.

The rearrangement links TRBV5-4 to TRBJ2-7; possibly TRBD2 for D (6 bases). The CDR3 runs to 14 residues. Germline CDR1 is SGHNT and CDR2 is YYREEE (reference sequence). The V end was cut by 6 bases, the J end by 0 bases, with 13 bases between. Here the CDR3 DNA reads TGTGCCAGCACCACGGGGGAGAGCTCCTACGAGCAGTACTTC. It codes for CASTTGESSYEQYF.

The chain has TRBV5-5 and TRBJ2-7, with unresolved D. The CDR3 is 14 residues long. V dropped 2 bases and J dropped 4 bases, with 13 bases sitting between them. Germline V gene data show CDR1 as SGHKS and CDR2 as YYEKEE (reference sequence). For the CDR3, the DNA is TGTGCCAGCAGCTTACGGTACAGAGATTACGAGCAGTACTTC. It is translated as CASSLRYRDYEQYF.

Comment on this clone: This sample includes further DNA sequences coding for the same CDR3. This sequence joins TRBV5-1 and TRBJ2-2, with TRBD1 matching 9 bases. Trimming at V came to 4 bases and at J to 5 bases, leaving 6 bases not matched to a gene. This CDR3 contains 15 residues. The germline V gene has CDR1 SGHRS and CDR2 YFSETQ. In nucleotides, the CDR3 is TGCGCCAGCAGCCCCTGGACAGGGGAGACCGGGGAGCTGTTTTTT. Translated, it gives CASSPWTGETGELFF.

This clone was seen once. This chain joins TRBV29-1 and TRBJ1-5, with 9 bases matching TRBD1. The CDR3 length is 13 residues. Looked up from germline, CDR1 is SQVTM and CDR2 is ANQGSEA. After removal of 6 bases from V and 3 bases from J, the junction contained 3 bases not matched to a gene. The CDR3 nucleotides are TGCAGCGTCCGGGACAGGGACAATCAGCCCCAGCATTTT. It specifies CSVRDRDNQPQHF.

The chain links TRBV7-9 to TRBJ2-5; D may be TRBD2 (5 bases). Per the germline V gene, CDR1 is SEHNR and CDR2 is FQNEAQ (reference sequence). The germline V and J ends were trimmed by 5 bases and 4 bases, with 17 bases remaining between them. The CDR3 loop spans 15 amino acids. CDR3 DNA sequence: TGTGCCAGCAGCGAGGGCTCGTTAGTTCGAGAGACCCAGTACTTC. Amino acid sequence: CASSEGSLVRETQYF.

V gene TRBV27 combines with J gene TRBJ1-6; a weak D match, TRBD1 (6 bases). V was clipped by 2 bases and J by 9 bases, with 17 bases between them. Per germline, CDR1 MNHEY and CDR2 SMNVEV (reference sequence). The CDR3 consists of 16 residues. For the CDR3, the DNA is TGTGCCAGCAGTTTAGTCCACAGGGAATGGAGTTCACCCCTCCACTTT. Translated, it gives CASSLVHREWSSPLHF.